One and the same sample provided the 15 T cell receptor beta chains below, sequenced in a study of T-cell reconstitution after alpha-beta-depleted transplantation in children. Molecular barcoding with unique molecular identifiers was used for the TCRbeta library. TCRdb redid the calling of the PCR reads with MiXCR, one entry per CDR3 protein. The sample contains 380,000 or so distinct CDR3 sequences, 13% of which appear only once. Sequences were derived from PBMCs, sampled from the stem cell graft. The origin of the receptors is a human donor who donated a stem cell graft to a child with Fanconi anemia.

The CDR3 DNA sequence: TGTGCCAGTTCTCCGGGCAGGGGAAGCACAGATACGCAGTATTTT. It yields the protein CASSPGRGSTDTQYF. This sequence joins TRBV18 and TRBJ2-3; D may be TRBD1 (6 bases). The CDR3 loop spans 15 amino acids. The V gene's germline CDR1 is KGHSH and CDR2 LQKENI. Trimming removed 9 bases at V and 0 bases at J, with 16 bases between.

This clonotype was found many times. V is TRBV5-1 and J is TRBJ2-3, with D unclear. The CDR3 spans 15 residues. V was pared by 3 bases and J by 0 bases, with 11 bases between. Germline V gives CDR1 SGHRS, CDR2 YFSETQ. CDR3 region: CASSSAGSSTDTQYF. Written as DNA, the CDR3 is TGCGCCAGCAGCTCGGCCGGTTCTAGCACAGATACGCAGTATTTT.

The gene calls are TRBV9 and TRBJ2-6; D unclear. CDR1 and CDR2 from the germline V gene are SGDLS and YYNGEE. V lost 0 bases and J 0 bases, leaving 4 bases between the germline ends. CDR3 length equals 15 residues. The CDR3 spells CASSVASSGANVLTF. The CDR3 nucleotides read TGTGCCAGCAGCGTAGCGAGCTCTGGGGCCAACGTCCTGACTTTC. Complete variable domain (other parts from reference TRBV9 and TRBJ2-6): DSGVTQTPKHLITATGQRVTLRCSPRSGDLSVYWYQQSLDQGLQFLIQYYNGEERAKGNILERFSAQQFPDLHSELNLSSLELGDSALYFCASSVASSGANVLTFGAGSRLTVL.

The rearrangement joins TRBV30 to TRBJ2-7; 7 nucleotides align to TRBD1. Germline lookup yields CDR1 GTSNPN and CDR2 SVGIG (reference sequence). Trimming removed 3 bases from V and 3 bases from J; junction bases left unmatched: 5. There are 13 residues in the CDR3. The DNA for the CDR3 is TGTGCCTGGAGCAAGGGACAGCGCTACGAGCAGTACTTC. As protein: CAWSKGQRYEQYF.

This clonotype was seen repeatedly, ten times or more. V and J are TRBV11-2 and TRBJ1-6; D is undetermined. Looked up from germline, CDR1 is SGHAT and CDR2 is FQNNGV. V gave up 1 base and J gave up 12 bases, with 16 bases separating them. This CDR3 comprises 15 residues. The CDR3 loop is CASSLAAGGTLPLHF. The CDR3 DNA reads as TGTGCCAGCAGCTTAGCCGCGGGCGGAACTTTACCCCTCCACTTT.

The chain uses TRBV5-1 and TRBJ2-5, with 10 bases aligning to TRBD1. Trimming removed 4 bases from V and 5 bases from J; junction bases left unmatched: 14. The CDR3 has 17 residues. Germline CDR1 reads SGHRS; CDR2 reads YFSETQ. CDR3 sequence: CASSTGTGVPGDETQYF. The CDR3 coding sequence is TGCGCCAGCAGCACAGGGACAGGGGTACCCGGCGACGAGACCCAGTACTTC.

This clonotype showed up just a few times. The CDR3 loop reads CASSENNLYQPQHF. The CDR3 nucleotides are TGTGCCAGCAGTGAGAACAATCTGTATCAGCCCCAGCATTTT. The V and J genes are TRBV2 and TRBJ1-5; D is unclear. This CDR3 is 14 amino acids long. The germline V gene has CDR1 SNHLY and CDR2 FYNNEI. Trimming took off 3 bases at V and 5 bases at J, with 11 bases between the two ends.

This clonotype was detected many times. CDR3 protein: CSASRGADTQYF. The CDR3 DNA follows: TGCAGTGCTAGTAGGGGGGCAGATACGCAGTATTTT. V and J are TRBV20-1 and TRBJ2-3; D may be TRBD1 or TRBD2 (6 bases each). The CDR3 is made up of 12 amino acids. From germline, CDR1 is DFQATT and CDR2 SNEGSKA (reference sequence). V was shortened by 3 bases and J by 4 bases, with 8 bases between the two germline ends.

This clonotype was seen only a few times. The rearrangement uses TRBV29-1 and TRBJ2-5; maybe TRBD2 (5 bases). CDR3 length: 11 residues. Germline V CDR1 and CDR2: SQVTM, ANQGSEA. Trimming stripped 4 bases from V and 5 bases from J, with 8 bases between. The chain's CDR3 is CSVAGMETQYF. In DNA form, the CDR3 reads TGCAGCGTTGCCGGGATGGAGACCCAGTACTTC.

The table lists this clonotype with many counts. CDR3 in amino acids: CASKGTAYNEQFF. The CDR3 DNA sequence: TGTGCCAGCAAGGGGACAGCCTACAATGAGCAGTTCTTC. The chain has TRBV6-2 or TRBV6-3 and TRBJ2-1, with 7 bases fitting TRBD1. Trimming took 7 bases from V and 2 from J; bases not matched to a gene: 2. Germline V gives CDR1 MNHEY, CDR2 SVGEGT. The CDR3 is made up of 13 amino acids.

This clonotype was counted between two and nine times. The chain is built from TRBV7-6 and TRBJ2-5; TRBD1 aligns across 7 bases. Per germline, CDR1 SGHVS and CDR2 FNYEAQ. V gave up 3 bases and J gave up 3 bases; unmatched junction bases: 4. CDR3 length equals 14 residues. The CDR3 sequence is CASSFTGAEETQYF. Written as DNA, the CDR3 is TGTGCCAGCAGCTTCACAGGGGCGGAAGAGACCCAGTACTTC.

The sample holds many counts of this clonotype. The chain joins TRBV6-1 to TRBJ2-7, with 10 bases matching TRBD1. Germline-derived CDR1 and CDR2 are MNHNS and SASEGT. This CDR3 comprises 16 residues. Trimming took 6 bases from V and 7 from J; bases not matched to a gene: 15. CDR3 residues: CASSPLLGQGEKEQYF. In nucleotides, the CDR3 is TGTGCCAGCAGCCCGCTTTTAGGACAGGGGGAAAAAGAGCAGTACTTC.

This clonotype has just a few counts. This chain uses TRBV20-1 with TRBJ1-2; D gene unclear. There are 12 residues in the CDR3. Trimming shortened V by 3 bases and J by 4 bases, and 9 bases separated the two germline ends. Germline CDR1 and CDR2: DFQATT and SNEGSKA (reference sequence). For the CDR3, the DNA is TGCAGTGCTAGTGAGGGTTTCTATGGCTACACCTTC. It codes for CSASEGFYGYTF.

The rearrangement joins TRBV5-1 to TRBJ2-7; perhaps D is TRBD1 or TRBD2 (6 bases each). Trimming left V 4 bases short and J 1 base short, with 15 bases between. Germline CDR1 and CDR2: SGHRS and YFSETQ. The CDR3 totals 15 residues. The CDR3 loop is CASSLGGTGSYEQYV. CDR3 nucleotide sequence: TGCGCCAGCAGCCTCGGGGGAACAGGGTCCTACGAGCAGTACGTC.

This clonotype was seen only a few times. The chain uses TRBV20-1 and TRBJ2-1; 16 positions agree with TRBD2. The CDR3 runs to 15 residues. J lost 8 bases, V lost 5 bases, and 6 bases had no gene match. The V gene's germline CDR1 is DFQATT and CDR2 SNEGSKA (reference sequence). In DNA form, the CDR3 reads TGCAGTGCTTCCACCGGGACTAGCGGGGGGGATGAGCAGTTCTTC. Residues: CSASTGTSGGDEQFF.